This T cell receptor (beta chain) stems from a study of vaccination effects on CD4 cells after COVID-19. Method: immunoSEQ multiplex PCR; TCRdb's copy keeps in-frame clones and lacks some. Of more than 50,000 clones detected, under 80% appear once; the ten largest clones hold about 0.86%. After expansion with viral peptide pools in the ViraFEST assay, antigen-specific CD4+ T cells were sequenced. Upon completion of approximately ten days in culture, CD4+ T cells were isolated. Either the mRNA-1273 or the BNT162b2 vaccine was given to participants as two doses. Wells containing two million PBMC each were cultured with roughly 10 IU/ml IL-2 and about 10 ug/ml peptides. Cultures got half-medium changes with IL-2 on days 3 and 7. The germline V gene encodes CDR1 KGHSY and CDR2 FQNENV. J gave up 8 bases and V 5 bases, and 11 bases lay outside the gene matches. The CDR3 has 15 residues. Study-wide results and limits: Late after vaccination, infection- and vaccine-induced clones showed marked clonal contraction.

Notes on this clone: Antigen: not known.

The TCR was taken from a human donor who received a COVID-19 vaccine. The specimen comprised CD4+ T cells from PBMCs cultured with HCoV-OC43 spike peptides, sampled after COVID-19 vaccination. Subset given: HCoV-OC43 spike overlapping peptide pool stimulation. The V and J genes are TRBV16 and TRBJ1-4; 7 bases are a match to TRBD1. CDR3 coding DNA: TGTGCCAGCAGCGAAAACAGGGGCCTTAAGGAAAAACTGTTTTTT. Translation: CASSENRGLKEKLFF.